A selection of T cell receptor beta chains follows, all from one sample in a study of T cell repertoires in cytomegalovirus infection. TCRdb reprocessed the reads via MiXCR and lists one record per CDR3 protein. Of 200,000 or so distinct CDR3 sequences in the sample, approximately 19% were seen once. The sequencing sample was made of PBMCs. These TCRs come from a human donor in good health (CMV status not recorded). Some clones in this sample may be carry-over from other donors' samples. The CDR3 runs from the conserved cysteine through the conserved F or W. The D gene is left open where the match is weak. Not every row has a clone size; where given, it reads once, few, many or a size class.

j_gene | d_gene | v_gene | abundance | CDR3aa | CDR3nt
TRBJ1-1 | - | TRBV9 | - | CASSLTDVNTEAFF | TGTGCCAGCAGCTTGACGGACGTGAACACTGAAGCTTTCTTT
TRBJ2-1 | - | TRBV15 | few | CATSTQSSRVRNEQFF | TGTGCCACCAGCACCCAGTCTAGTCGCGTCCGCAATGAGCAGTTCTTC
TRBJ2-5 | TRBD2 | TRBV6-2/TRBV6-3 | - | CASSYTSGRIQETQYF | TGTGCCAGCAGTTATACCAGCGGGAGGATCCAAGAGACCCAGTACTTC
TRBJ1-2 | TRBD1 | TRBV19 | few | CASSPGRGGAYGYTF | TGTGCCAGTAGTCCTGGCCGAGGGGGCGCATATGGCTACACCTTC
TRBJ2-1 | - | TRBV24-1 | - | CATSEQQVAHASSTYNEQFF | TGTGCCACCAGTGAACAACAGGTCGCGCATGCCAGCAGTACCTATAATGAGCAGTTCTTC
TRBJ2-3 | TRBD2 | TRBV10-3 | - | CAISDRGLAANTDTQYF | TGTGCCATCAGTGACAGGGGACTAGCGGCCAACACAGATACGCAGTATTTT
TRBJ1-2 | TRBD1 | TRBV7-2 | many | CASSTKTQGVGYGYTF | TGTGCCAGCAGCACGAAGACACAGGGGGTTGGCTATGGCTACACCTTC
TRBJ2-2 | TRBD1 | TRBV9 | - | CASSVDPGTGGGELFF | TGTGCCAGCAGCGTAGACCCCGGGACAGGGGGCGGGGAGCTGTTTTTT
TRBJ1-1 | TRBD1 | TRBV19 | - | CACRDRLNTEAFF | TGTGCCTGCCGGGACAGGCTTAACACTGAAGCTTTCTTT
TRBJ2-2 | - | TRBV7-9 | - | CASSLNRMNTGELFF | TGTGCCAGCAGCTTAAACCGGATGAACACCGGGGAGCTGTTTTTT
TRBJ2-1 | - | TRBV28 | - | CASSPRYGGTYNEQFF | TGTGCCAGCAGTCCAAGGTACGGGGGAACGTACAATGAGCAGTTCTTC
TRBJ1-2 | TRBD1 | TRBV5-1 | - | CASSLEGTGGVYGYTF | TGCGCCAGCAGCTTGGAAGGGACAGGCGGCGTCTATGGCTACACCTTC
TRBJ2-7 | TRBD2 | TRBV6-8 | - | CASSHQGLAGGGDSYEQYF | TGTGCCAGCAGTCATCAAGGACTAGCGGGAGGGGGGGACTCCTACGAGCAGTACTTC
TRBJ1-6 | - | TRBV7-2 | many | CASSPDRVTPLHF | TGTGCCAGCAGCCCGGACCGGGTAACGCCCCTCCACTTT
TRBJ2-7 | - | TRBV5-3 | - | CASSLVASKSYEQYF | TGTGCCAGCAGCCTCGTGGCCAGCAAATCCTACGAGCAGTACTTC
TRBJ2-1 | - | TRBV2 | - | CASSEGLAYNEQFF | TGTGCCAGCAGTGAGGGACTGGCATACAATGAGCAGTTCTTC
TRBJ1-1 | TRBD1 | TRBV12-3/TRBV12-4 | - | CASRGQLAFF | TGTGCCAGCAGGGGACAGCTAGCTTTCTTT
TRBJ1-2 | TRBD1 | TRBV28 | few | CASTRTIQGNYGYTF | TGTGCCAGCACCCGGACCATACAGGGGAACTATGGCTACACCTTC
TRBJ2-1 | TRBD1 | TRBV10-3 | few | CAISESGQGYNEQFF | TGTGCCATCAGTGAGTCGGGACAGGGGTACAATGAGCAGTTCTTC
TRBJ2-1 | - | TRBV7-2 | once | CASSLDRIGGEQFF | TGTGCCAGCAGCTTAGATCGGATAGGGGGTGAGCAGTTCTTC
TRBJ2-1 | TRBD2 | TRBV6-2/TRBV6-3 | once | CASSQERGGRGPSSYNEQFF | TGTGCCAGCAGCCAAGAACGGGGCGGGAGGGGCCCCTCGTCCTACAATGAGCAGTTCTTC
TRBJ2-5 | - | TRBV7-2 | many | CASSFTDGETQYF | TGTGCCAGCAGCTTTACTGACGGGGAGACCCAGTACTTC
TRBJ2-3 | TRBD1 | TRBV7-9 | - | CASSPRDRGTDTQYF | TGTGCCAGCAGCCCCCGGGACAGGGGCACAGATACGCAGTATTTT
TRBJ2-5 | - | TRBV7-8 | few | CASSPRGSQYF | TGTGCCAGCAGCCCCCGGGGCTCCCAGTACTTC
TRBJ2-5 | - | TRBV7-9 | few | CASSLGRTVEETQYF | TGTGCCAGCAGCTTAGGCCGGACAGTGGAGGAGACCCAGTACTTC
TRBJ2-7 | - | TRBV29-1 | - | CSGGAADEQYF | TGCAGCGGGGGGGCAGCCGACGAGCAGTACTTC
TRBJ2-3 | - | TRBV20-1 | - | CSGLGGFTDTQYF | TGCAGCGGACTAGGGGGGTTCACAGATACGCAGTATTTT